This record looks at one TCR beta chain sequence and its context. There is no known antigen for this receptor. Base qualities are not recorded, but no much larger clone differs from it by a single base. The sample originates from a study of shared clonotypes between healthy human individuals (TCRdb year 2020). Regarding the complete study: The cohort comprised two women and three men aged 18 to 49 years. For each donor, CD4 naive and CD4 memory were each given three plates, CD8 naive was given two plates, and CD8 memory was given one plate. To estimate repertoire size and how much clonotypes are shared between individuals, the study performed deep sequencing of blood TCR repertoires from five healthy adults. To increase sequencing depth and limit assay-specific biases, TCR repertoire library preparation and sequencing were carried out by different laboratories using diverse techniques. Leukapheresis yielded between about 0.9 and 9.5 billion PBMCs per donor. Overall results and qualifications from the work: Incomplete sequencing was indicated by rarefaction of sorted-subset datasets, despite the large sequencing depth. Sampling was restricted to blood, and TCR repertoires in tissue are likely to differ from TCR repertoires in blood. Naive subsets generally had larger estimated clonotype richness than memory subsets. Because the study included a small number of donors, the genetic and exposure-history diversity represented was limited. Compared with non-shared clonotypes, clonotypes shared by all four sorted-subset donors had higher generation probabilities. Pairwise subsampling led to the expectation that sequencing depth would affect the degree of clonotype sharing among donors. When four donors were compared, the shared fraction of clonotypes was roughly 4.8% for naive CD4, less than 4% for naive CD8, roughly 2.5% for memory CD4, and 0.35% to 0.4% for memory CD8.

CDR1 and CDR2, looked up from the germline V gene (reference sequence), are GTSNPN and SVGIG. CDR3 length: 16 amino acids, cysteine to phenylalanine. The DNA shown is the 48-base CDR3, in frame from base 1. Cut back by 2 bases and 2 bases, the V and J ends lie 19 bases apart. Healthy HIV-negative adults with no recently reported acute infections or vaccinations were included as donors. All donors were Caucasian adults living in Nashville, Tennessee, USA. CD4+ T cells were enriched by magnetic negative selection; naive cells were then positively selected on CD45RA, and the negative fraction formed the memory subset. Blood was collected by leukapheresis, and PBMCs were isolated by Ficoll-Histopaque density gradient centrifugation and then cryopreserved in liquid nitrogen vapor phase. Analytical flow cytometry was used to check the purity and quantity of every magnetically sorted T cell population. Genomic DNA was isolated from each sorted fraction and quantified by UV absorbance on a Nanodrop 2000c.

Using the deep immunoSEQ assay, TCR CDR3 regions were amplified from genomic DNA by multiplex PCR. Extracted genomic DNA from each cell subset was distributed evenly across all wells of several immunoSEQ 96-well plates, and each plate was treated as a replicate. For sorted subsets, each replicate PCR was loaded with about 200 ng genomic DNA, equivalent to 30,000 to 35,000 T cell genomes. The purified libraries were quantified using a Qubit 3.0 fluorometer, sized with a Bioanalyzer 2100, and then quantified again using the KAPA Library Quantification kit. Each immunoSEQ 96-well plate was sequenced on its own single-read 150-cycle Illumina NextSeq 550 flow cell. As for the authors' bioinformatics: Because only junctional sequences without quality scores were contained in the immunoSEQ output, filtering matching that applied to full-length reads could not be performed. Sequences were annotated with PyIR, a Python wrapper for IgBLAST v1.9, and V/J genes and CDR3 were assigned using IMGT germline references. Reads were filtered out if the reads had weak V/J assignments (E-value above 1e-6), no CDR3, stop codons, out-of-frame junctions, or ambiguous translated residues. V3J clonotypes were defined as sequences sharing an identical inferred V gene, J gene, and CDR3 amino acid sequence. Percentage overlap between repertoires was calculated by dividing the number of shared unique clonotypes by the size of the smaller repertoire. Three approaches were used to assess repertoire richness: RTK rarefaction, the Chao1 estimator, and Recon v2.1 estimates of unobserved clonotypes. OLGA was used to compute generation probabilities for all TCRbeta clonotypes that the gDNA method yielded from a handful of donors. TCRdb obtained this table from immuneACCESS and retained in-frame rearrangements with V and J assigned. These tables miss some clones; where compared with another copy, unresolved V genes account for less than half of the shortfall, and the remainder is unexplained. V and J calls and clone size are those listed in that table; D and trimming were worked out from the DNA. The sample table lists under 200,000 clones, 90% to 95% of them with a count of one. The top ten clones comprise 0.067% of the sample.

The receptor's source is a woman aged 25 to 45 in good health. This sequence uses TRBV30 and TRBJ2-7, and possibly TRBD2, on 6 matching bases. Sequencing was carried out using naive CD4+ T cells sorted from blood. Per the publication, the cell subset or site label means: CD45RA+ positively selected. The DNA sequence is as follows: TGTGCCTGGAGTCTTTATCGGGACTCGCACGCCTACGAGCAGTACTTC. This sequence encodes CAWSLYRDSHAYEQYF.